This T cell receptor beta chain came from a study of shared clonotypes between healthy human individuals. Notes on the study in general: Among donors, clonotype sharing was expected to be affected by sequencing depth.

This clone was counted between two and nine times. Its antigen is currently unknown. The same CDR3 also results from other DNA sequences found in this sample. Germline assignment: CDR1 MNHEY and CDR2 SVGAGI. The CDR3 is made up of 14 amino acids. V was shortened by 6 bases and J by 7 bases, with 13 bases between the two germline ends. Data came from immunoSEQ multiplex PCR; TCRdb stores just in-frame clones and leaves some out. The profile shows roughly 2.4 million clones, approximately 94% of them singletons. In the CD4+ fraction, cells were divided into CD45RA+ naive and CD45RA-negative memory subsets.

The sequence was collected from a man younger than 35 in good health. The specimen was naive CD4+ T cells sorted from blood. The subset was: CD45RA+ positively selected. V usage is TRBV6-5 and J usage is TRBJ1-6; tentative D call: TRBD1 (6 bases). CDR3 residues: CASSRGQKNSPLHF. CDR3 bases: TGTGCCAGCAGCCGCGGACAGAAAAATTCACCCCTCCACTTT.